The text below deals with one TCR beta chain. This sample was taken from a study of blood T cell repertoires in COVID-19. The protocol was immunoSEQ multiplex PCR, while the TCRdb copy is restricted to in-frame clones and leaves out a portion. The sample has approximately 83,000 clones; roughly three quarters are singletons. This CDR3 spans 15 amino acids. In germline, CDR1 is SGHTA, CDR2 FQGNSA. Unmatched junction bases numbered 4, after V lost 4 bases and J lost 1 base. The source is an elderly woman with acute or convalescent COVID-19. The chain carries TRBV7-2 and TRBJ2-3; 8 bases map to TRBD2. The sequencing sample was made of peripheral blood. The CDR3 region is CASSSGGLRTDTQYF. The CDR3 bases are TGTGCCAGCAGCTCGGGGGGGCTTCGCACAGATACGCAGTATTTT.